The rows below give T cell receptor beta chains drawn from one sample of a study of cytomegalovirus exposure and HLA in healthy donors. Libraries were prepared by immunoSEQ multiplex PCR; TCRdb keeps only in-frame clonotypes and omits some of them. Counted here are some 40,000 clones, roughly 60% occurring once; the ten biggest clones make up about 11%. Specimen: PBMCs. The receptors here all came from a man aged 55-75 years in good health and CMV-seropositive. CDR3s include the opening cysteine and the closing phenylalanine or tryptophan. The order of the fields is V gene, CDR3 protein.

>TRBV27
CASSVDRMNTEAFF
>TRBV7-2
CASNVHSYNEQFF
>TRBV6-5
CASSRGNTEAFF
>TRBV15
CATSRDRWGGSSYNEQFF
>TRBV6-6
CASRGSRAQGNIQYF
>TRBV27
CASMTLAKNIQYF
>TRBV25-1
CASASGTATLTGELFF
>TRBV19
CASSLVAGYEQYF
>TRBV7-9
CASSLARLAPVTQYF
>TRBV28
CASSYGGDSYNEQFF
>TRBV28
CASSQGGGGQPQHF
>TRBV5-1
CASSSTGGGSYGYTF
>TRBV28
CASSWGGRETGELFF
>TRBV4-3
CASSPRQGRQNEQFF
>TRBV28
CASMDTLHQPQHF
>TRBV7-9
CASSLLSPRNTEAFF
>TRBV29-1
CSVVGFPGLSYEQYF
>TRBV7-8
CASSLGFRTSMTGELFF
>TRBV7-2
CASSPGQGAYQPQHF
>TRBV7-9
CASSTGLAGVPSYEQYF
>TRBV27
CASSSLTSGSYEQYF
>TRBV12-5
CASALGATIKETQYF
>TRBV19
CASSIGQGLELFF
>TRBV9
CASSGAATNEKLFF
>TRBV2
CASSEDRETRPQHF
>TRBV7-2
CASSRHSGRAGEQYF
>TRBV29-1
CSVEGGTGGPYEQYF
>TRBV7-9
CASSLNYYEQYF
>TRBV7-9
CAAGGSMNTEAFF
>TRBV4-1
CASSPDGGLAYEQYF
>TRBV11-2
CASSPVGGSEEQYF
>TRBV5-6
CASSGNRGITEAFF
>TRBV18
CASSPQPSGHVDGELFF
>TRBV9
CASSASTSGLGYNEQFF
>TRBV19
CASSRTSGRVVDEQFF
>TRBV5-1
CASSLDRLQETQYF
>TRBV4-1
CASSQTLGQGYQPQHF
>TRBV6-6
CASSEDSLGYGYTF
>TRBV10-1
CASSGRGQLEPHSPLHF
>TRBV19
CASSSLKTGRNEKLFF
>TRBV7-9
CASSLVVRGADTQYF
>TRBV29-1
CSVGSRETQYF
>TRBV29-1
CSVNRDRGVDTQYF
>TRBV7-9
CASTQNTGELFF
>TRBV5-4
CASSLGGVTDTQYF
>TRBV5-4
CASSLSGANSPLHF
>TRBV29-1
CSVRTSPVYNEQFF
>TRBV5-1
CASSLVGQGYNEQFF
>TRBV28
CASSAEQLLNYGYTF
>TRBV9
CASSVEAGVKETQYF